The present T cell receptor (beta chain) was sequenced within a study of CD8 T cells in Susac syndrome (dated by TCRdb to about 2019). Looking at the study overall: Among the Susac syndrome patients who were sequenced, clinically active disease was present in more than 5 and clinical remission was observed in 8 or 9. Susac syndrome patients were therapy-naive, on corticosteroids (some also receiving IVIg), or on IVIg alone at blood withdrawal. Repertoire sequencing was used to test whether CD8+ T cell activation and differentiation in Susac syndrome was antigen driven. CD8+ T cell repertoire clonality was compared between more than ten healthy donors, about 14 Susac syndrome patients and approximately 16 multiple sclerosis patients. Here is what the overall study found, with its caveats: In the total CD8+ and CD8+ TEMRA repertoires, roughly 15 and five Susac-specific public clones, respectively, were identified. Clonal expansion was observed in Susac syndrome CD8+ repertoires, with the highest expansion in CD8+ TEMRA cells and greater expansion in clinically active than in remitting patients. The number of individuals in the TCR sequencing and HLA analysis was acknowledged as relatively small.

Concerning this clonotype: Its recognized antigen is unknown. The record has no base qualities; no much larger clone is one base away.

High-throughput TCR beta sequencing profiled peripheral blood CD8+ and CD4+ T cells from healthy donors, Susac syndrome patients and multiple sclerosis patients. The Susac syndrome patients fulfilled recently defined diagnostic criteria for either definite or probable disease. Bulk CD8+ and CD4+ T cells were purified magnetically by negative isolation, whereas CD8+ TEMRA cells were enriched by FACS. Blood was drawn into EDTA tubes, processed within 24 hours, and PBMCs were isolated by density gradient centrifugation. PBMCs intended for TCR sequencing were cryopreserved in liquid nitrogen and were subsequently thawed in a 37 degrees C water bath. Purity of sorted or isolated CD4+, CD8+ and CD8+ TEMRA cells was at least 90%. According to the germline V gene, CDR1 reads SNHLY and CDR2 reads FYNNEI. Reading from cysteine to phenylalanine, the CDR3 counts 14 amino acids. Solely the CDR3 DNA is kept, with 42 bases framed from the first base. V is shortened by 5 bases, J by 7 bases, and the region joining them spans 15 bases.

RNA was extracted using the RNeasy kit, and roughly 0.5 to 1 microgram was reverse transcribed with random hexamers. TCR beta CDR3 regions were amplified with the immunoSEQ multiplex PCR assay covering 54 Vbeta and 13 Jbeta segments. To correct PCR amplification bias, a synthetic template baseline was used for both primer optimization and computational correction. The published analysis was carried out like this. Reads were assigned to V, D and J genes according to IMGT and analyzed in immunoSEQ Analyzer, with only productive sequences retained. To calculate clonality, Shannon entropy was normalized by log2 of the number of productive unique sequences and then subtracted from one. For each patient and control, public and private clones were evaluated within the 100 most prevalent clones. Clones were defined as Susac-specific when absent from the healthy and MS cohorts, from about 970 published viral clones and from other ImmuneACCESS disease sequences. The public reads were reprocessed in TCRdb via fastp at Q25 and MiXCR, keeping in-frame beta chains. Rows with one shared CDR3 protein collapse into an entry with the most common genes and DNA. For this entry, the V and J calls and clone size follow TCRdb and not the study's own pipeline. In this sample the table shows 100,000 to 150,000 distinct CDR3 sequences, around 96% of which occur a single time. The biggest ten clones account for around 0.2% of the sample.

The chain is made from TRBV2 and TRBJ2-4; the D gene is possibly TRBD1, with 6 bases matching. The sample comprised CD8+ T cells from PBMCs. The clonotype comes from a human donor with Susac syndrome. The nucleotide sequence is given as TGTGCCAGCAGTCATGACCTCCAGGGGAACATTCAGTACTTC. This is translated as CASSHDLQGNIQYF. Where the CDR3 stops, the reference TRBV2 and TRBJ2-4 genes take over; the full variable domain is EPEVTQTPSHQVTQMGQEVILRCVPISNHLYFYWYRQILGQKVEFLVSFYNNEISEKSEIFDDQFSVERPDGSNFTLKIRSTKLEDSAMYFCASSHDLQGNIQYFGAGTRLSVL.